The T cell receptor beta chain under discussion was sequenced for a study of blood T cell repertoires in COVID-19. Across the study: Collection of acute and convalescent COVID-19 samples took place in the United States, Italy and Spain. Nucleic acid was either cDNA or gDNA, and it came from T cells, B-cell-depleted T cells, or PBMCs.

Method: immunoSEQ multiplex PCR; TCRdb's copy keeps in-frame clones and lacks some. Seen here are over 250,000 clones, 75% to 90% observed once, and the top ten hold 9.5% to 11%. The clonotype comes from a woman aged 70-85 years with acute or convalescent COVID-19. The sequencing sample was made of peripheral blood.

CDR3 region: CASSFATIRGTGANVLTF. CDR3 in DNA: TGTGCCAGTAGTTTTGCGACGATAAGGGGGACTGGGGCCAACGTCCTGACTTTC. V is TRBV19 and J is TRBJ2-6; D is perhaps TRBD1 (6 bases). Trimming stripped 5 bases from V and 2 bases from J, with 19 bases between. Germline lookup yields CDR1 LNHDA and CDR2 SQIVND (reference sequence). The CDR3 is made up of 18 amino acids.